The rows below give T cell receptor beta chains drawn from one sample of a study of response to subunit inactivated influenza vaccine. One entry per CDR3 protein, called by TCRdb with MiXCR from the RT-PCR reads. The repertoire holds about 500,000 distinct CDR3 sequences, with approximately 15% as singletons. The sample here was CD4+ T cells sorted from PBMCs, taken less than 30 months after vaccination. The source is a man aged 50 to 69 who received an inactivated influenza vaccine. CDR3s include the opening cysteine and the closing phenylalanine or tryptophan. Each record gives: J gene, D gene, clone size, V gene, CDR3 protein, CDR3 DNA. A D gene is named only where the DNA matches it firmly. The listing skips clone size in some rows; elsewhere it reads once, few, many or a size class.

j_gene: TRBJ2-7; d_gene: TRBD1; abundance: NA; v_gene: TRBV7-2; CDR3aa: CASSLGQPRTYEQYF; CDR3nt: TGTGCCAGCAGCCTGGGACAGCCCCGAACCTACGAGCAGTACTTC
j_gene: TRBJ2-7; d_gene: TRBD2; abundance: few; v_gene: TRBV6-5; CDR3aa: CASSLTSGSNEQYF; CDR3nt: TGTGCCAGCAGTTTAACTAGCGGGAGCAACGAGCAGTACTTC
j_gene: TRBJ2-2; d_gene: TRBD2; abundance: few; v_gene: TRBV6-5; CDR3aa: CASSYGLAGANTGELFF; CDR3nt: TGTGCCAGCAGTTACGGACTAGCGGGCGCGAACACCGGGGAGCTGTTTTTT
j_gene: TRBJ2-5; d_gene: NA; abundance: few; v_gene: TRBV10-3; CDR3aa: CATGNVETQYF; CDR3nt: TGTGCCACCGGTAACGTGGAGACCCAGTACTTC
j_gene: TRBJ2-2; d_gene: NA; abundance: many; v_gene: TRBV13; CDR3aa: CASSLGQLITGELFF; CDR3nt: TGTGCCAGCAGCCTCGGACAGTTGATCACCGGGGAGCTGTTTTTT
j_gene: TRBJ2-7; d_gene: TRBD2; abundance: NA; v_gene: TRBV6-4; CDR3aa: CASRAGLAASYEQYF; CDR3nt: TGTGCCAGCAGGGCCGGACTAGCGGCCTCCTACGAGCAGTACTTC
j_gene: TRBJ2-7; d_gene: NA; abundance: many; v_gene: TRBV4-3; CDR3aa: CASSQDLGREQYF; CDR3nt: TGCGCCAGCAGCCAAGATCTAGGCCGCGAGCAGTACTTC
j_gene: TRBJ1-6; d_gene: TRBD1; abundance: few; v_gene: TRBV4-2; CDR3aa: CASSQGGDRYSPLHF; CDR3nt: TGTGCCAGCAGCCAAGGAGGGGACAGATATTCACCCCTCCACTTT
j_gene: TRBJ2-1; d_gene: TRBD2; abundance: NA; v_gene: TRBV7-2; CDR3aa: CASSMTSGRPFF; CDR3nt: TGTGCCAGCAGCATGACTAGCGGGAGGCCGTTCTTC
j_gene: TRBJ2-7; d_gene: NA; abundance: NA; v_gene: TRBV5-6; CDR3aa: CASSRGAGLGSYEQYF; CDR3nt: TGTGCCAGCAGCCGAGGAGCGGGCCTCGGTTCCTACGAGCAGTACTTC
j_gene: TRBJ2-7; d_gene: NA; abundance: NA; v_gene: TRBV18; CDR3aa: CASSFDRNRAYEQYF; CDR3nt: TGTGCCAGCTCATTCGACAGAAACAGGGCCTACGAGCAGTACTTC
j_gene: TRBJ2-3; d_gene: NA; abundance: NA; v_gene: TRBV6-2/TRBV6-3; CDR3aa: CASSYSAGAPRRDTDTQYF; CDR3nt: TGTGCCAGCAGTTACTCGGCAGGGGCTCCTCGGCGGGACACAGATACGCAGTATTTT
j_gene: TRBJ2-1; d_gene: TRBD2; abundance: few; v_gene: TRBV5-1; CDR3aa: CASSFGGSPYNEQFF; CDR3nt: TGCGCCAGCAGCTTCGGCGGGAGCCCCTACAATGAGCAGTTCTTC
j_gene: TRBJ1-1; d_gene: NA; abundance: NA; v_gene: TRBV4-2; CDR3aa: CASMRDTEAFF; CDR3nt: TGTGCCAGTATGCGGGACACTGAAGCTTTCTTT
j_gene: TRBJ1-6; d_gene: NA; abundance: NA; v_gene: TRBV4-2; CDR3aa: CASARRRNSYNSPLHF; CDR3nt: TGTGCCAGCGCCCGCCGGCGGAACTCCTATAATTCACCCCTCCACTTT